This record concerns one T cell receptor (beta chain) sequence. The antigen remains undetermined. This specimen comes from a study of T-cell reconstitution after alpha-beta-depleted transplantation in children. Broader study findings: There were reportedly several hundred expanded graft clones from which alpha-beta T cells came about two months after transplant. Surviving thymic progenitors and recipient T cells were the source of high TCRbeta diversity at day 60 in some patients. Newly produced T cells mostly provided counts and TCRbeta diversity after one year, as hyperexpanded clones declined.

Molecular barcoding with unique molecular identifiers was used for the TCRbeta library. In TCRdb, the PCR reads were re-called with MiXCR into one record per CDR3 protein. The data show about 830,000 distinct CDR3 sequences, with roughly 15% seen just once and approximately 5% held by the top ten. V lost 3 bases to trimming and J lost 4 bases, with 8 bases between them. The CDR3 runs to 13 residues. CDR1 SGHRS and CDR2 YFSETQ come from the germline V gene. The gene calls are TRBV5-1 and TRBJ1-3; no clear D gene. This clonotype was sampled from a male patient younger than 18 who had a stem cell transplant for acute lymphoblastic leukemia, so the T cells may come from the graft donor. Material: PBMCs, mostly from graft donor cells, obtained 360 days after TCRalphabeta/CD19-depleted stem cell transplant. The CDR3 protein is CASSWTEGNTIYF. DNA for the CDR3: TGCGCCAGCAGCTGGACCGAAGGAAACACCATATATTTT.